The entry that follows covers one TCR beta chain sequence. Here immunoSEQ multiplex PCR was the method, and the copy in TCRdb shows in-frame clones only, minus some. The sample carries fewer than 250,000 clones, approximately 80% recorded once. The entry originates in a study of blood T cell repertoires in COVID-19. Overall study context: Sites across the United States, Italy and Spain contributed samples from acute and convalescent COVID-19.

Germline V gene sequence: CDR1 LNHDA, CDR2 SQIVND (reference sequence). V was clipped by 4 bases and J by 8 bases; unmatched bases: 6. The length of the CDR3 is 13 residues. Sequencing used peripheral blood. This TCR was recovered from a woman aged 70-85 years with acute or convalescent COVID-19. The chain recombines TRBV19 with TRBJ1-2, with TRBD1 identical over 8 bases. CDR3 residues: CASSTQGAQGYTF. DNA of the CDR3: TGTGCCAGTAGTACTCAGGGGGCGCAGGGCTACACCTTC.